Reported below is one T cell receptor beta chain. Its antigen is unknown. The entry originates in a study of response to subunit inactivated influenza vaccine. Study-level points and caveats: The authors suggested that few new T cells are recruited per seasonal influenza vaccination.

TCRdb recomputed calls from the RT-PCR reads with MiXCR, one row per CDR3 protein. The sample yields about 780,000 distinct CDR3 sequences, under 20% seen once. The TCR originated in a man aged 45-65 years who received an inactivated influenza vaccine. The sequenced sample was PBMCs from blood, obtained 4 to 6 days after vaccination.

The CDR3 loop reads CAWTRQGQETQYF. CDR3 nucleotides: TGTGCCTGGACCCGGCAGGGGCAAGAGACCCAGTACTTC. V is TRBV30 and J is TRBJ2-5; tentatively, D is TRBD1 (6 bases). V was trimmed by 4 bases and J by 2 bases, leaving 11 bases between them. Germline V lookup: CDR1 GTSNPN, CDR2 SVGIG (reference sequence). CDR3 length: 13 amino acids.